This TCR beta chain was identified in a study of spatial heterogeneity in lung cancer. General study points: For expanded intratumoral alpha and beta TCRs, counts tracked tumor mutation counts.

This clonotype was seen at least ten times. Its antigen remains unknown. The CDR3 spans 15 residues. Germline loops: CDR1 SGDLS, CDR2 YYNGEE. V shed 5 bases and J shed 4 bases, with 18 bases lying between them. Each CDR3 protein gets one entry after TCRdb re-called the 5' RACE reads with MiXCR. The sample shows around 95,000 distinct CDR3 sequences, 4.4% of them seen only once. The time point was: sample taken at primary tumor resection. Extraction of whole RNA from tumor, nontumor lung or frozen PBMC preceded unsorted sequencing. The V and J genes are TRBV9 and TRBJ1-2, with a weak D call TRBD1 (6 bases). Sequencing used lung tumor tissue, obtained at surgery. This receptor was obtained from a male donor with early-stage non-small cell lung cancer. The CDR3 DNA is TGTGCCAGCAGGAGGGATCTAGGGGGAGCCTATGGCTACACCTTC. Its translation: CASRRDLGGAYGYTF.